What follows describes a single TCR beta chain. The junction does not match germline at one end; this may be a read error. CDR1 is MNHNS and CDR2 is SASEGT in the germline V gene. There are 12 residues in the CDR3. The data stem from a study of blood T cell repertoires in COVID-19. Study summary: Both acute and convalescent COVID-19 samples were obtained from the United States, Italy and Spain.

Source study methods: Reference gene primers were amplified, and this amplification served to estimate nucleated cell counts. The protocol was immunoSEQ multiplex PCR, while the TCRdb copy is restricted to in-frame clones and leaves out a portion. From that table come the V and J calls and clone size; the DNA was used to work out D and trimming. The sample records a few hundred thousand clones, around 87% being singletons. In Seattle, patients joined the study during active infection and were tracked longitudinally. This TCR derives from a woman aged 55-70 years with COVID-19, enrolled during active disease. Sequenced sample: peripheral blood. The chain has TRBV6-1 and TRBJ1-1, with TRBD1 identical over 7 bases. CDR3 amino acids: CASSEFRERGLF. The DNA for the CDR3 is TGTGCCAGCAGTGAGTTCAGGGAGAGGGGGCTCTTT.